The T cell receptor beta chain described here comes from a study of cytomegalovirus exposure and HLA in healthy donors. In the case of this clone: Its antigen remains unknown.

The data were produced by immunoSEQ multiplex PCR, yet TCRdb's version contains in-frame clones alone and is incomplete. The table includes about 64,000 clones, 85% to 95% detected once. Study-wide results and caveats: The investigators catalogued about 170 TCR beta chains as cytomegalovirus-associated. Within the 95 to 150 validation repertoires, first-cohort TCR clusters tended to co-occur, according to a later analysis.

The CDR3 totals 11 residues. Per germline, CDR1 SNHLY and CDR2 FYNNEI. Trimming removed 9 bases at V and 6 bases at J, with 11 bases between. The V and J genes are TRBV2 and TRBJ1-2; tentative D call: TRBD1 (6 bases). The sequenced sample consisted of PBMCs. This clonotype was sampled from a woman aged 18-29 years in good health and CMV-seropositive. In DNA form, the CDR3 reads TGTGCCAGAACAGGGATCCATGGCTACACCTTC. Encoded protein: CARTGIHGYTF.